The 25 T cell receptor beta chains reported below all come from one sample, sequenced in a study of cytomegalovirus exposure and HLA in healthy donors. PCR was performed using 60 Vbeta and 13 Jbeta primers. TCRdb's table, derived via immunoSEQ multiplex PCR, lists solely in-frame clones and lacks some. The sample holds fewer than 250,000 clones; about 85% are singletons and the top ten take around 0.99%. The sequencing sample was made of PBMCs. The receptor set was obtained from a boy between 2 and 10 years old in good health and CMV-seronegative.

This clone showed up just once. The chain carries TRBV27 and TRBJ2-1; 7 bases align to TRBD2. Trimming at V came to 0 bases and at J to 8 bases, leaving 13 bases not matched to a gene. The germline V gene encodes CDR1 MNHEY and CDR2 SMNVEV (reference sequence). The CDR3 loop spans 17 amino acids. This chain's CDR3 is CASSLSCCGRGTDEQFF. DNA for the CDR3: TGTGCCAGCAGTTTATCATGTTGCGGGAGAGGCACGGATGAGCAGTTCTTC.

The rearrangement links TRBV7-2 to TRBJ2-5, with D unclear. The CDR3 loop spans 13 amino acids. Between the trimmed V and J ends, which lost 6 bases and 3 bases, there was a span of 11 bases. The germline V gene has CDR1 SGHTA and CDR2 FQGNSA. This CDR3 is CASSSLVKETQYF. The CDR3, as DNA: TGTGCCAGCAGTTCTCTAGTTAAAGAGACCCAGTACTTC.

The chain joins TRBV29-1 to TRBJ2-7, with a possible D match to TRBD1 (6 bases). CDR3 length: 11 amino acids. The germline V gene encodes CDR1 SQVTM and CDR2 ANQGSEA. Between the trimmed V and J ends, which lost 4 bases and 3 bases, there was a span of 7 bases. CDR3 region: CSVGDNYEQYF. The CDR3 DNA reads as TGCAGCGTTGGGGACAACTACGAGCAGTACTTC.

The chain recombines TRBV29-1 with TRBJ1-2, with D possibly TRBD1 on 5 matching bases. The CDR3 contains 12 residues. The V gene lost 6 bases and the J gene lost 7 bases, with 15 bases spanning the gap. The germline gives CDR1 SQVTM, CDR2 ANQGSEA. The CDR3 sequence: CSVRGGDGGYTF. CDR3 nucleotide sequence: TGCAGCGTGCGGGGGGGGGACGGTGGCTACACCTTC.

The V call is TRBV6-1, the J call TRBJ2-7; D might be TRBD1 (6 bases). Trimming pared 3 bases from V and 4 bases from J, leaving 10 bases between. The germline V gene encodes CDR1 MNHNS and CDR2 SASEGT. This CDR3 contains 13 residues. CDR3 DNA sequence: TGTGCCAGCAGTGACGGGACAAAGTACGAGCAGTACTTC. Protein sequence: CASSDGTKYEQYF.

The chain couples TRBV27 to TRBJ1-5, with 7 nucleotides matching TRBD1. Germline CDR1 and CDR2: MNHEY and SMNVEV (reference sequence). This CDR3 has 15 residues. The CDR3 region has the DNA TGTGGCTCGGCAGACAGGGACCCTAGCAATCAGCCCCAGCATTTT. This codes for CGSADRDPSNQPQHF.

The chain recombines TRBV2 with TRBJ2-3, with TRBD2 identical over 10 bases. This CDR3 has 16 amino acids. The J segment lost 0 bases and the V segment lost 4 bases, leaving 4 bases of the junction unmatched. The V gene's germline CDR1 is SNHLY and CDR2 FYNNEI. The CDR3 sequence: CASSGAGGPSTDTQYF. In DNA form, the CDR3 reads TGTGCCAGCAGTGGAGCGGGAGGGCCCAGCACAGATACGCAGTATTTT.

The V call is TRBV6-5, the J call TRBJ2-7; TRBD1 matches at 9 bases. Per germline, CDR1 MNHEY and CDR2 SVGAGI. Trimming at V came to 2 bases and at J to 2 bases, leaving 1 base not matched to a gene. The CDR3 totals 14 residues. CDR3 amino acids: CASSYRDRAYEQYF. In DNA, the CDR3 is TGTGCCAGCAGTTACCGGGACAGGGCCTACGAGCAGTACTTC.

V gene TRBV6-1 combines with J gene TRBJ1-1; D unclear. Germline values: CDR1 MNHNS, CDR2 SASEGT. Trimming left V 1 base short and J 8 bases short, with 20 bases between. This CDR3 region has 16 residues. The CDR3 reads CASSEGLRKQAGEAFF. The CDR3 coding sequence is TGTGCCAGCAGTGAAGGGCTTAGGAAGCAGGCAGGAGAAGCTTTCTTT.

The chain joins TRBV23-1 to TRBJ2-1; TRBD2 agrees at 8 bases. TRBV23-1 is reported as an ORF; its role is uncertain. The CDR3 totals 13 residues. With V trimmed by 7 bases and J by 6 bases, 5 bases remained unmatched. CDR3 DNA: TGCGCCAGCACAGCGGGAGTACCCAATGAGCAGTTCTTC. It translates to CASTAGVPNEQFF.

This chain uses TRBV15 with TRBJ1-5, with TRBD1 matching 8 bases. V was pared by 0 bases and J by 5 bases, with 6 bases of the junction left unmatched. The CDR3 consists of 16 residues. Germline CDR1 is LNHNV and CDR2 is YYDKDF (reference sequence). The CDR3 DNA is TGTGCCACCAGCAGAGATTTAGGGACAGGTTATCAGCCCCAGCATTTT. Translating it yields CATSRDLGTGYQPQHF.

The CDR3 coding sequence is TGTGCCAGCCAAAGTAGCGGAGGCCTATACAATGAGCAGTTCTTC. It encodes CASQSSGGLYNEQFF. This rearrangement joins TRBV6-5 to TRBJ2-1; D might be TRBD2 (6 bases). V lost 8 bases, J lost 4 bases, and 18 bases lay in between. There are 15 residues in the CDR3. The V gene's germline CDR1 is MNHEY and CDR2 SVGAGI.

As DNA, the CDR3 is TGCAGCGTCACCCTCCCCTCAGGGGGCGATGGCTACACCTTC. This codes for CSVTLPSGGDGYTF. The chain joins TRBV29-1 to TRBJ1-2; 8 bases map to TRBD1. Trimming removed 6 bases from V and 6 bases from J; junction bases left unmatched: 12. Germline CDR1 and CDR2: SQVTM and ANQGSEA. The CDR3 spans 14 residues.

In the case of this clone: The junction departs from germline at one end; a sequencing error may be responsible. The chain has TRBV6-1 and TRBJ1-4; D is possibly TRBD1 (6 bases). Germline CDR1 and CDR2: MNHNS and SASEGT. CDR3 length equals 14 residues. CDR3 region: CASSEEQGWSRLLF. The CDR3 DNA follows: TGTGCCAGCAGTGAAGAACAGGGTTGGAGTCGGCTGCTTTTT.

V usage is TRBV28 and J usage is TRBJ1-1; tentatively, D is TRBD1 (5 bases). V was trimmed by 2 bases and J by 4 bases, leaving 14 bases between them. Germline V CDR1 and CDR2: MDHEN, SYDVKM. There are 15 residues in the CDR3. This chain's CDR3 is CASSLAQGKGTEAFF. CDR3 nucleotides: TGTGCCAGCAGTTTAGCCCAGGGTAAGGGCACTGAAGCTTTCTTT.

The chain links TRBV18 to TRBJ2-3; a possible D gene is TRBD2 (5 bases). Germline values: CDR1 KGHSH, CDR2 LQKENI. V gave up 3 bases and J gave up 1 base, with 8 bases separating them. This CDR3 region has 14 residues. CDR3 in DNA: TGTGCCAGCTCACCTAAAGCGGGCACAGATACGCAGTATTTT. This codes for CASSPKAGTDTQYF.

The gene calls are TRBV5-1 and TRBJ1-2; TRBD1 matches 7 bases. The CDR3 totals 13 residues. J was trimmed by 7 bases and V by 5 bases; bases with no gene match: 8. Germline V CDR1 and CDR2: SGHRS, YFSETQ. The CDR3 spells CASSPDRASGYTF. The CDR3 DNA reads TGCGCCAGCAGTCCTGACAGGGCTTCTGGCTACACCTTC. Using reference TRBV5-1 and TRBJ1-2 for the parts outside the CDR3, the full variable domain is KAGVTQTPRYLIKTRGQQVTLSCSPISGHRSVSWYQQTPGQGLQFLFEYFSETQRNKGNFPGRFSGRQFSNSRSEMNVSTLELGDSALYLCASSPDRASGYTFGSGTRLTVV.

The chain recombines TRBV9 with TRBJ2-3; 8 positions match TRBD2. The CDR3 length is 16 residues. Trimming took 3 bases from V and 4 from J; bases not matched to a gene: 10. Looked up from germline, CDR1 is SGDLS and CDR2 is YYNGEE. DNA of the CDR3: TGTGCCAGCAGCGAGAACAGCGGGAGAGGCGCAGATACGCAGTATTTT. Its translation is CASSENSGRGADTQYF.

The chain links TRBV30 to TRBJ1-6; 7 bases line up with TRBD1. From germline, CDR1 is GTSNPN and CDR2 SVGIG (reference sequence). V shed 3 bases and J 7 bases; nucleotides not matched to a gene: 9. This CDR3 contains 15 residues. CDR3 in amino acids: CAWSSGGGLNSPLHF. CDR3 coding DNA: TGTGCCTGGAGCTCAGGGGGAGGTTTGAATTCACCCCTCCACTTT. The variable domain in full, with the rest retrieved from reference TRBV30 and TRBJ1-6, is SQTIHQWPATLVQPVGSPLSLECTVEGTSNPNLYWYRQAAGRGLQLLFYSVGIGQISSEVPQNLSASRPQDRQFILSSKKLLLSDSGFYLCAWSSGGGLNSPLHFGNGTRLTVT.

The chain is built from TRBV27 and TRBJ2-7; 7 nucleotides line up with TRBD1. In germline, CDR1 is MNHEY, CDR2 SMNVEV (reference sequence). The V gene end was trimmed by 5 bases and the J gene end by 3 bases; junction bases not matched to a gene: 7. The CDR3 runs 14 residues. The CDR3 nucleotides are TGTGCCAGCAGTCCACGACAGGGACACTACGAGCAGTACTTC. Its protein product is CASSPRQGHYEQYF.

The chain combines TRBV15 with TRBJ2-3; weak D call: TRBD2 (6 bases). Germline V gives CDR1 LNHNV, CDR2 YYDKDF (reference sequence). The length of the CDR3 is 17 residues. Between the trimmed V and J ends, which lost 0 bases and 2 bases, there was a span of 15 bases. Written as DNA, the CDR3 is TGTGCCACCAGCAGAGATCTCCCGGGAGAGGTCACAGATACGCAGTATTTT. Translating gives CATSRDLPGEVTDTQYF.

The chain employs TRBV25-1 and TRBJ2-7; 10 bases fit TRBD1. Per the germline V gene, CDR1 is MGHDK and CDR2 is SYGVNS. V gave up 8 bases and J gave up 2 bases; unmatched junction bases: 12. This CDR3 spans 16 amino acids. The CDR3 coding sequence is TGTGCCAGCGGCTTGGGGGGGACAGGGGTCACCTACGAGCAGTACTTC. Its protein product is CASGLGGTGVTYEQYF.

The chain couples TRBV30 to TRBJ2-2; tentative D call: TRBD1 (6 bases). This CDR3 has 15 residues. The germline V gene encodes CDR1 GTSNPN and CDR2 SVGIG (reference sequence). V lost 4 bases and J 2 bases, leaving 14 bases between the germline ends. CDR3 amino acids: CAWKRWTANTGELFF. CDR3 DNA sequence: TGTGCCTGGAAGCGGTGGACAGCCAACACCGGGGAGCTGTTTTTT.

The rearrangement joins TRBV2 to TRBJ1-2; the D gene is possibly TRBD1 (6 bases). V was pared by 2 bases and J by 4 bases, with 14 bases between. The germline gives CDR1 SNHLY, CDR2 FYNNEI. CDR3 length: 15 amino acids. CDR3 in amino acids: CASSEWTAGAYGYTF. CDR3 DNA sequence: TGTGCCAGCAGTGAATGGACAGCGGGGGCCTATGGCTACACCTTC. The whole variable domain, remainder taken from reference TRBV2 and TRBJ1-2, is EPEVTQTPSHQVTQMGQEVILRCVPISNHLYFYWYRQILGQKVEFLVSFYNNEISEKSEIFDDQFSVERPDGSNFTLKIRSTKLEDSAMYFCASSEWTAGAYGYTFGSGTRLTVV.

The chain has TRBV27 and TRBJ2-4; TRBD2 matches 9 bases. J gave up 7 bases and V 1 base, and 8 bases lay outside the gene matches. This CDR3 has 16 residues. The V gene's germline CDR1 is MNHEY and CDR2 SMNVEV (reference sequence). CDR3 sequence reads: CASSLFPAGGWNIQYF. CDR3 DNA: TGTGCCAGCAGTTTATTTCCAGCGGGGGGTTGGAACATTCAGTACTTC.